The clone carrying this T cell receptor (beta chain) has only one observation. Generated by immunoSEQ multiplex PCR, the TCRdb table keeps only in-frame clones and is missing some. Of approximately 400,000 clones listed, 90% to 95% are singletons. Germline values: CDR1 MGHRA, CDR2 YSYEKL. Trimming cost V 0 bases and J 2 bases, with 14 bases left between them. CDR3 length: 17 residues. The data were taken from a study of blood T cell repertoires in COVID-19. In the study overall: PBMCs, B-cell-depleted T cells, or T cells were the source of the cDNA or gDNA that made up the material.

Participants, about 18 to 95 years old, spanned under 30 US areas. The sequenced sample was PBMCs or T cells enriched from blood (not recorded which). The rearrangement links TRBV4-1 to TRBJ1-3; tentative D call: TRBD1 (6 bases). The sequence came from a woman aged 40-49 years who had been exposed to COVID-19. CDR3: CASSQDQGRLTGNTIYF. The DNA for the CDR3 is TGCGCCAGCAGCCAAGATCAGGGGCGGTTGACTGGAAACACCATATATTTT.